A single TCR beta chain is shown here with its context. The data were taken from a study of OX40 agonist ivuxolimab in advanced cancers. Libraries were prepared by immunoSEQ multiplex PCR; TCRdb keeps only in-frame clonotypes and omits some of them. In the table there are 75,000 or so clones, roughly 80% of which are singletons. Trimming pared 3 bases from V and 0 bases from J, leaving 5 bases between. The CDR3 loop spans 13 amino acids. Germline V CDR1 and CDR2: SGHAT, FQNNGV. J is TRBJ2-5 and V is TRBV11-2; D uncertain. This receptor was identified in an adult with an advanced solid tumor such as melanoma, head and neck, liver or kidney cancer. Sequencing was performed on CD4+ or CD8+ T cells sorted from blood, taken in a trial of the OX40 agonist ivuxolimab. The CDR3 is CASSFGYQETQYF. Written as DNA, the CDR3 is TGTGCCAGCAGCTTCGGCTACCAAGAGACCCAGTACTTC.